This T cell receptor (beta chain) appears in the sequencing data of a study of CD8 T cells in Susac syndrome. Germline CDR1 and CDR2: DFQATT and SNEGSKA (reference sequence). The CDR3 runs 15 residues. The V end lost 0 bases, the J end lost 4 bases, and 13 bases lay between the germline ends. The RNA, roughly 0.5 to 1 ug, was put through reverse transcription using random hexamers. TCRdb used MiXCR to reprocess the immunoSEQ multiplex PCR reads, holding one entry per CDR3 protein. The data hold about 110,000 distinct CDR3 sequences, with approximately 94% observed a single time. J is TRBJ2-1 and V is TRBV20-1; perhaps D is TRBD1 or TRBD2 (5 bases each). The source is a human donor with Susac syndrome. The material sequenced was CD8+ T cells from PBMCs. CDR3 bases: TGCAGTGCTAGAGATCACGGGGCCTCGTACAATGAGCAGTTCTTC. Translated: CSARDHGASYNEQFF.